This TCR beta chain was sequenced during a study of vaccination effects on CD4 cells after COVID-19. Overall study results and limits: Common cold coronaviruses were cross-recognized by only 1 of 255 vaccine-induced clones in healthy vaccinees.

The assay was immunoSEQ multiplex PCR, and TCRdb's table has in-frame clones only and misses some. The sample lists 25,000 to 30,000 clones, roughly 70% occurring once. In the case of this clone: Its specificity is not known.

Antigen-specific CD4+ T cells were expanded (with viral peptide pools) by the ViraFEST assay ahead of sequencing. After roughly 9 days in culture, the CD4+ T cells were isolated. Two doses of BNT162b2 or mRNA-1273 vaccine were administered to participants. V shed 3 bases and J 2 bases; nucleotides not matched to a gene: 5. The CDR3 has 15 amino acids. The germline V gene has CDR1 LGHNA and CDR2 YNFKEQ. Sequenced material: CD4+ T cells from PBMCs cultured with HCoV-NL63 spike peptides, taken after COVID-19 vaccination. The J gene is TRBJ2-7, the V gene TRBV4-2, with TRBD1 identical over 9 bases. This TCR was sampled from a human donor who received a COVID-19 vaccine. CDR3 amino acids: CASSHPRDRAYEQYF. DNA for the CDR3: TGTGCCAGCAGCCACCCCCGGGACAGGGCCTACGAGCAGTACTTC.